A selection of T cell receptor beta chains follows, all from one sample in a study of radiation and T cells in renal cell carcinoma. Assay: immunoSEQ multiplex PCR; the TCRdb copy retains only in-frame clones and omits some. Of tens of thousands of clones listed, about 80% are singletons. The sequencing used blood, collected from a patient whose treatment included radiotherapy and nephrectomy. The receptor set was obtained from a woman between 65 and 79 years old with renal cell carcinoma. CDR3s include the opening cysteine and the closing phenylalanine or tryptophan. D genes are given only for firm matches. Rows may omit the clone size; those that give it use once, few, many or a size class.

>TRBV2|TRBJ1-3|-|TRBD1
CASSGRTGSGNTIYF
TGTGCCAGCAGTGGGCGGACAGGGTCTGGAAACACCATATATTTT
>TRBV2|TRBJ2-7|few|-
CASRPEGQEQYF
TGTGCCAGCAGGCCTGAGGGTCAAGAGCAGTACTTC
>TRBV6-6|TRBJ1-3|-|-
CASSPRMGGNTIYF
TGTGCCAGCAGCCCTAGGATGGGGGGAAACACCATATATTTT
>TRBV5-1|TRBJ1-2|-|-
CASSLALDGNYGYTF
TGCGCCAGCAGCTTGGCACTCGACGGGAACTATGGCTACACCTTC
>TRBV19|TRBJ1-1|few|-
CASSIDLKAFF
TGTGCCAGTAGTATAGATCTGAAGGCTTTCTTT
>TRBV18|TRBJ2-2|-|-
CASSPSGELFF
TGTGCCAGCTCACCTTCAGGGGAGCTGTTTTTT
>TRBV27|TRBJ2-2|-|-
CASSRWGSENTGELFF
TGTGCCAGCAGCCGATGGGGTAGCGAGAACACCGGGGAGCTGTTTTTT
>TRBV7-6|TRBJ2-7|-|-
CASSLGGTYEQYF
TGTGCCAGCAGCTTAGGCGGCACCTACGAGCAGTACTTC
>TRBV7-2|TRBJ2-7|few|TRBD2
CASSPGGTSGLREQYF
TGTGCCAGCAGCCCCGGGGGGACTAGCGGCCTTCGGGAGCAGTACTTC
>TRBV4-2|TRBJ2-7|few|TRBD2
CASSQDLAGGPYEQYF
TGTGCCAGCAGCCAAGATCTAGCGGGGGGTCCGTACGAGCAGTACTTC
>TRBV18|TRBJ1-5|-|-
CASSPSAGDFRNQPQHF
TGTGCCAGCTCACCCTCCGCAGGGGATTTTCGCAATCAGCCCCAGCATTTT
>TRBV29-1|TRBJ2-1|-|TRBD2
CSAGGGSVYNEQFF
TGCAGCGCCGGAGGCGGGAGTGTCTACAATGAGCAGTTCTTC
>TRBV4-3|TRBJ1-3|-|-
CASSQDWETDGNTIYF
TGCGCCAGCAGCCAAGATTGGGAGACGGATGGAAACACCATATATTTT
>TRBV7-9|TRBJ1-3|-|TRBD1
CASTWTGTGNTIYF
TGTGCCAGCACCTGGACAGGGACTGGAAACACCATATATTTT
>TRBV18|TRBJ1-5|-|-
CASSPGRPAGQPQHF
TGTGCCAGCTCACCCGGTAGGCCGGCGGGTCAGCCCCAGCATTTT
>TRBV6-5|TRBJ2-5|-|-
CASRLSIGLETQYF
TGTGCCAGCAGGCTCTCGATTGGCCTGGAGACCCAGTACTTC
>TRBV9|TRBJ2-1|once|TRBD2
CASSVRLSGGSSRPAYNEQFF
TGTGCCAGCAGCGTAAGGCTCTCGGGCGGGAGCTCAAGACCCGCCTACAATGAGCAGTTCTTC
>TRBV6-6|TRBJ2-7|-|-
CASSRSRGATYEQYF
TGTGCCAGCAGCCGATCCAGGGGAGCCACCTACGAGCAGTACTTC
>TRBV7-8|TRBJ2-3|-|-
CASSPLSLGGAYF
TGTGCCAGCAGCCCGCTCAGCCTTGGAGGGGCCTATTTT
>TRBV6-5|TRBJ2-7|-|-
CASTREQVEQYF
TGTGCCAGCACCCGGGAACAAGTCGAGCAGTACTTC
>TRBV19|TRBJ2-1|-|TRBD2
CASSRSGGSYNEQFF
TGTGCCAGTAGTCGAAGCGGGGGGTCCTACAATGAGCAGTTCTTC
>TRBV21-1|TRBJ2-1|few|-
CASSKGLGSGGPNEQFF
TGTGCCAGCAGCAAAGGGTTAGGTAGCGGGGGGCCCAATGAGCAGTTCTTC
>TRBV25-1|TRBJ2-3|-|-
CASSADFTDTQYF
TGTGCCAGCAGTGCCGATTTCACAGATACGCAGTATTTT
>TRBV27|TRBJ1-1|many|-
CASRKNTEAFF
TGTGCCAGCCGTAAAAACACTGAAGCTTTCTTT
>TRBV27|TRBJ1-6|-|-
CASSLVRDNSPLHF
TGTGCCAGCAGTTTGGTCCGGGATAATTCACCCCTCCACTTT
>TRBV18|TRBJ2-7|-|TRBD1
CASSPNRQGDEQYF
TGTGCCAGCTCACCAAACAGACAGGGCGACGAGCAGTACTTC
>TRBV27|TRBJ1-6|-|-
CASSFDSRSPLHF
TGTGCCAGCAGTTTCGACAGCCGATCACCCCTCCACTTT
>TRBV13|TRBJ2-1|-|TRBD2
CASSHLGLVAGGRDNEQFF
TGTGCCAGCAGCCACCTAGGGCTGGTAGCGGGAGGTAGGGACAATGAGCAGTTCTTC
>TRBV20-1|TRBJ2-5|-|TRBD2
CSAGLGETQYF
TGCAGTGCTGGACTAGGGGAGACCCAGTACTTC
>TRBV2|TRBJ2-7|-|-
CASSEEGVRGAEQYF
TGTGCCAGCAGTGAGGAGGGTGTGAGGGGTGCGGAGCAGTACTTC
>TRBV6-5|TRBJ1-5|-|-
CASSYSGSPVGQPQHF
TGTGCCAGCAGTTACTCGGGCAGCCCGGTAGGTCAGCCCCAGCATTTT
>TRBV18|TRBJ1-1|-|-
CASSPEDGTEAFF
TGTGCCAGCTCACCAGAAGACGGAACTGAAGCTTTCTTT
>TRBV6-5|TRBJ1-2|-|TRBD1
CASSYTGGEDYGYTF
TGTGCCAGCAGTTACACAGGGGGTGAGGACTATGGCTACACCTTC
>TRBV5-1|TRBJ2-1|-|TRBD2
CASSLGGGYNEQFF
TGCGCCAGCAGCTTGGGCGGGGGATACAATGAGCAGTTCTTC
>TRBV2|TRBJ1-2|-|-
CASSEVVANYGYTF
TGTGCCAGCAGTGAAGTTGTAGCTAACTATGGCTACACCTTC
>TRBV6-6|TRBJ1-5|-|-
CASGLNSPDQPQHF
TGTGCCAGCGGGTTGAACAGCCCTGATCAGCCCCAGCATTTT
>TRBV7-3|TRBJ2-2|few|TRBD1
CASSPHPTGFTGELFF
TGTGCCAGCAGCCCACACCCGACAGGGTTCACCGGGGAGCTGTTTTTT
>TRBV5-1|TRBJ2-7|-|TRBD1
CASRRAGGDEQYF
TGCGCCAGCAGGCGGGCAGGGGGCGACGAGCAGTACTTC
>TRBV10-2|TRBJ1-5|-|-
CASSAGVNQPQHF
TGCGCCAGCAGTGCCGGGGTCAATCAGCCCCAGCATTTT
>TRBV7-8|TRBJ1-2|-|-
CASSFPSTYGVTYGYTF
TGTGCCAGCAGCTTCCCCTCTACGTATGGGGTTACCTATGGCTACACCTTC
>TRBV5-4|TRBJ2-2|-|TRBD2
CASSFSGGGTGELFF
TGTGCCAGCAGCTTCTCGGGAGGAGGAACCGGGGAGCTGTTTTTT
>TRBV6-5|TRBJ2-6|-|TRBD1
CASSPQGAGANVLTF
TGTGCCAGCAGTCCTCAGGGGGCTGGGGCCAACGTCCTGACTTTC
>TRBV6-1|TRBJ1-5|-|TRBD1
CASSVGQVDQPQHF
TGTGCCAGCAGTGTTGGACAGGTAGATCAGCCCCAGCATTTT
>TRBV6-1|TRBJ2-1|-|TRBD1
CASIGDRGYNEQFF
TGTGCCAGCATTGGGGACAGGGGTTACAATGAGCAGTTCTTC
>TRBV4-2|TRBJ1-4|-|TRBD1
CASSQDSARGRGEKLFF
TGTGCCAGCAGCCAAGATTCGGCCAGGGGGAGAGGGGAAAAACTGTTTTTT
>TRBV7-7|TRBJ2-1|-|TRBD2
CASSLGAGGLYNEQFF
TGTGCCAGCAGCTTAGGAGCGGGAGGGCTCTACAATGAGCAGTTCTTC
>TRBV18|TRBJ1-2|-|-
CASSPSSTANYGYTF
TGTGCCAGCTCACCTTCCTCGACAGCCAACTATGGCTACACCTTC
>TRBV5-5|TRBJ1-1|-|TRBD1
CASRGDRVGTEAFF
TGTGCCAGCCGGGGAGACAGGGTAGGGACTGAAGCTTTCTTT
>TRBV4-1|TRBJ1-2|-|TRBD1
CASSQEPGQIYGYTF
TGCGCCAGCAGCCAAGAACCGGGACAGATCTATGGCTACACCTTC
>TRBV6-5|TRBJ1-5|-|-
CASSTDRNQPQHF
TGTGCCAGCAGCACTGACCGCAATCAGCCCCAGCATTTT
>TRBV6-5|TRBJ2-7|few|-
CASRSTQTYEQYF
TGTGCCAGCAGATCGACACAAACCTACGAGCAGTACTTC
>TRBV6-6|TRBJ1-1|-|TRBD1
CASSSRTGNTEAFF
TGTGCCAGCAGTTCGCGGACAGGGAACACTGAAGCTTTCTTT
>TRBV5-6|TRBJ2-1|-|-
CASSARGHEQFF
TGTGCCAGCAGCGCTAGAGGGCATGAGCAGTTCTTC
>TRBV6-5|TRBJ1-1|-|-
CASSTRGTEAFF
TGTGCCAGCAGTACCCGGGGGACTGAAGCTTTCTTT
>TRBV4-1|TRBJ1-1|-|-
CASSQIPGPKERMTFF
TGCGCCAGCAGCCAAATACCGGGGCCCAAAGAGCGTATGACTTTCTTT
>TRBV18|TRBJ2-1|-|-
CASSRDWDEQFF
TGTGCCAGCTCCCGGGATTGGGATGAGCAGTTCTTC